Presented here are 3 T cell receptor beta chains from one specimen sequenced in a study of response to subunit inactivated influenza vaccine. In TCRdb, the RT-PCR reads were re-called with MiXCR into one record per CDR3 protein. The top ten clones hold roughly 10% of a sample with roughly 570,000 distinct CDR3 sequences, approximately 14% of them seen once. Source: PBMCs from blood, taken 11 to 12 days after vaccination. Receptors originate from a middle-aged man who received an inactivated influenza vaccine.

Only a few counts were recorded for this clonotype. This chain joins TRBV3-1 and TRBJ2-2, with D possibly matching TRBD1 (5 bases). Trimming took off 3 bases at V and 4 bases at J, with 12 bases between the two ends. CDR1 and CDR2 from the germline V gene are LGHDT and YNNKEL (reference sequence). This CDR3 has 15 residues. This CDR3 is CASSHRIQVTGELFF. In nucleotides, the CDR3 is TGTGCCAGCAGCCACCGGATACAGGTCACCGGGGAGCTGTTTTTT.

V usage is TRBV24-1 and J usage is TRBJ2-7, with TRBD1 matching over 8 bases. J was trimmed by 7 bases and V by 6 bases; bases with no gene match: 10. Germline CDR1 and CDR2: KGHDR and SFDVKD. The CDR3 runs to 14 residues. CDR3 sequence: CATSKTGDAGEQYF. CDR3 coding DNA: TGTGCCACCAGTAAGACAGGGGATGCGGGTGAGCAGTACTTC.

The rearrangement links TRBV20-1 to TRBJ2-3, with TRBD1 matching 9 bases. The germline gives CDR1 DFQATT, CDR2 SNEGSKA (reference sequence). The CDR3 covers 15 residues. The J segment lost 2 bases and the V segment lost 5 bases, leaving 8 bases of the junction unmatched. The chain's CDR3 is CSARGDRDYTDTQYF. CDR3 in DNA: TGCAGTGCTCGCGGGGACAGGGATTACACAGATACGCAGTATTTT.